These 23 T cell receptor beta chains were sequenced from one sample in a study of blood T cell repertoires in COVID-19. Measured with immunoSEQ multiplex PCR; TCRdb has only the in-frame clones, and not every one. The sample includes 350,000 or so clones, 65% to 85% of them seen just once. The sample consisted of peripheral blood. Receptor source: a man younger than 40 with active or convalescent COVID-19.

The genes are TRBV28 and TRBJ2-5, with a tentative D call TRBD1 (7 bases). Trimming took off 6 bases at V and 1 base at J, with 12 bases between the two ends. The CDR3 has 14 amino acids. Per the germline V gene, CDR1 is MDHEN and CDR2 is SYDVKM. The CDR3 nucleotides read TGTGCCAGCAGCAACAGGGGACTCCAAGAGACCCAGTACTTC. As protein: CASSNRGLQETQYF.

J is TRBJ2-2 and V is TRBV2, with TRBD2 matching 8 bases. V shed 2 bases, J shed 7 bases, and the junction held 6 bases outside the gene matches. Germline V lookup: CDR1 SNHLY, CDR2 FYNNEI. This CDR3 comprises 15 residues. The CDR3 region has the DNA TGTGCCAGCAGTGAAAGGGCTAGCGGGTACGGGGAGCTGTTTTTT. This codes for CASSERASGYGELFF.

The V gene is TRBV5-6, the J gene TRBJ2-2; the D gene is possibly TRBD1 (5 bases). V was trimmed by 0 bases and J by 5 bases, leaving 14 bases between them. The CDR3 contains 16 residues. The V gene's germline CDR1 is SGHDT and CDR2 YYEEEE. CDR3 coding DNA: TGTGCCAGCAGCTTGGGGCCGGACATCGGAACCGGGGAGCTGTTTTTT. Protein product: CASSLGPDIGTGELFF.

The chain employs TRBV6-1 and TRBJ2-7, with D possibly TRBD1 on 6 matching bases. Trimming took 0 bases from V and 6 from J, leaving 9 bases between them. This CDR3 spans 13 amino acids. Germline V gives CDR1 MNHNS, CDR2 SASEGT. The CDR3 DNA sequence: TGTGCCAGCAGTGAAGCGCTAGGGGGCGAGCAGTACTTC. Its protein is CASSEALGGEQYF.

V gene TRBV19 combines with J gene TRBJ2-1; D call uncertain. This CDR3 has 13 residues. The germline V gene encodes CDR1 LNHDA and CDR2 SQIVND (reference sequence). The ends were cut back, 4 bases at V and 10 bases at J, with 14 bases in the middle. CDR3 loop: CASSKSEFREQFF. CDR3 nucleotide sequence: TGTGCCAGTAGTAAATCTGAGTTCAGGGAGCAGTTCTTC.

This chain uses TRBV7-2 with TRBJ1-2; no clear D. Trimming took 2 bases from V and 4 from J, leaving 8 bases between them. Germline V lookup: CDR1 SGHTA, CDR2 FQGNSA. The CDR3 extends over 13 amino acids. The CDR3 reads CASSLNSPYGYTF. The DNA of the CDR3 is TGTGCCAGCAGCTTAAACAGTCCCTATGGCTACACCTTC.

This clone appeared many times. The chain's CDR3 is CASSIGLNYEQYF. The CDR3 bases are TGTGCCAGCAGTATTGGACTGAACTACGAGCAGTACTTC. The chain joins TRBV28 to TRBJ2-7, with a weak D call TRBD2 (5 bases). Trimming shortened V by 5 bases and J by 3 bases, and 11 bases separated the two germline ends. The V gene's germline CDR1 is MDHEN and CDR2 SYDVKM. CDR3 length equals 13 residues.

The rearrangement links TRBV6-1 to TRBJ2-3; 10 bases match TRBD1. Germline V gene sequence: CDR1 MNHNS, CDR2 SASEGT. This CDR3 is 17 amino acids long. The J segment lost 1 base and the V segment lost 0 bases, leaving 4 bases of the junction unmatched. CDR3 coding DNA: TGTGCCAGCAGTGAAGCTACCGGGACAGGGGGCACAGATACGCAGTATTTT. It translates to CASSEATGTGGTDTQYF.

The chain joins TRBV28 to TRBJ2-3; no definite D call. The CDR3 has 10 amino acids. CDR1 and CDR2 from the germline V gene are MDHEN and SYDVKM. The V end was cut by 8 bases, the J end by 4 bases, with 4 bases between. CDR3 sequence (DNA): TGTGCCAGCGGGCCAGATACGCAGTATTTT. Its protein is CASGPDTQYF.

The chain joins TRBV7-8 to TRBJ2-4, with 9 bases aligning to TRBD2. J gave up 8 bases and V 5 bases, and 4 bases lay outside the gene matches. The CDR3 covers 13 residues. CDR1 and CDR2 from the germline V gene are SGHVS and FQNEAQ. As DNA, the CDR3 is TGTGCCAGCAGCCTGGGACTAGCTGACATTCAGTACTTC. Translating it yields CASSLGLADIQYF.

The chain has TRBV7-2 and TRBJ1-1; tentative D call: TRBD1 (5 bases). CDR3 length equals 14 residues. Trimming took off 3 bases at V and 4 bases at J, with 12 bases between the two ends. Germline CDR1 and CDR2: SGHTA and FQGNSA. The CDR3 DNA reads TGTGCCAGCAGCTTCGGGGGAGGCGGCACTGAAGCTTTCTTT. Protein sequence: CASSFGGGGTEAFF. Combining the CDR3 with reference TRBV7-2 and TRBJ1-1 gives the whole variable domain GAGVSQSPSNKVTEKGKDVELRCDPISGHTALYWYRQSLGQGLEFLIYFQGNSAPDKSGLPSDRFSAERTGGSVSTLTIQRTQQEDSAVYLCASSFGGGGTEAFFGQGTRLTVV.

This sequence joins TRBV9 and TRBJ2-7; 7 bases are a match to TRBD1. Germline CDR1 is SGDLS and CDR2 is YYNGEE. V lost 3 bases, J lost 2 bases, and 2 bases stayed unmatched. The CDR3 length is 13 residues. DNA for the CDR3: TGTGCCAGCAGCGCGGGACAGACCTACGAGCAGTACTTC. It encodes CASSAGQTYEQYF.

The chain is built from TRBV7-3 and TRBJ1-1; TRBD1 aligns across 7 bases. The length of the CDR3 is 13 residues. Germline loops: CDR1 SGHTA, CDR2 FQGTGA. V was pared by 2 bases and J by 6 bases, with 3 bases of the junction left unmatched. The CDR3 sequence is CASSLSGTAEAFF. The CDR3 DNA reads as TGTGCCAGCAGCTTATCCGGGACAGCTGAAGCTTTCTTT.

The chain couples TRBV3-1 (or the pseudogene TRBV3-2) to TRBJ1-4, with D uncertain. V was trimmed by 6 bases and J by 3 bases, leaving 17 bases between them. There are 16 residues in the CDR3. Germline V gene lookup returns CDR1 LGHDT and CDR2 YNNKEL (reference sequence). The CDR3 DNA sequence: TGTGCCAGCAGGCCAGAGCCGGGGAAATCTAATGAAAAACTGTTTTTT. Translated: CASRPEPGKSNEKLFF.

This chain joins TRBV29-1 and TRBJ1-3; the D is unclear. Germline V CDR1 and CDR2: SQVTM, ANQGSEA. The CDR3 contains 13 residues. The germline V and J ends were trimmed by 7 bases and 2 bases, with 12 bases remaining between them. DNA of the CDR3: TGCAGCGGCGGGGTTATTCCTGGAAACACCATATATTTT. Its translation: CSGGVIPGNTIYF.

The rearrangement uses TRBV5-1 and TRBJ1-6; no reliable D call. V lost 3 bases and J lost 10, with 17 bases in between. This CDR3 has 15 amino acids. Germline V gene data show CDR1 as SGHRS and CDR2 as YFSETQ. The CDR3 coding sequence is TGCGCCAGCAGCTACAGCGGGGTGGTAGACTCACCCCTCCACTTT. Its protein is CASSYSGVVDSPLHF.

The rearrangement links TRBV2 to TRBJ1-6, with 9 nucleotides matching TRBD1. Germline lookup yields CDR1 SNHLY and CDR2 FYNNEI. The CDR3 runs to 15 residues. The junction had 11 bases not matched to a gene; V was cut back by 9 bases and J by 8 bases. CDR3 sequence reads: CARNRDRVRDSPLHF. Written as DNA, the CDR3 is TGTGCCAGGAACCGGGACAGGGTTCGAGATTCACCCCTCCACTTT.

The V gene is TRBV7-3, the J gene TRBJ1-1; TRBD1 matches at 11 bases. This CDR3 has 15 residues. Germline V gene data show CDR1 as SGHTA and CDR2 as FQGTGA. The V and J ends lost 2 bases and 4 bases, in that order; junction bases with no gene match: 3. DNA for the CDR3: TGTGCCAGCAGCTTACAGGGACAGGGGGTCACTGAAGCTTTCTTT. Amino acids: CASSLQGQGVTEAFF. Variable domain in full (rest from reference TRBV7-3 and TRBJ1-1): GAGVSQTPSNKVTEKGKYVELRCDPISGHTALYWYRQSLGQGPEFLIYFQGTGAADDSGLPNDRFFAVRPEGSVSTLKIQRTERGDSAVYLCASSLQGQGVTEAFFGQGTRLTVV.

This clone was picked up one time. The chain employs TRBV7-6 and TRBJ1-3; unclear D gene. CDR3 length: 18 amino acids. V was pared by 0 bases and J by 0 bases, with 15 bases between. The germline V gene has CDR1 SGHVS and CDR2 FNYEAQ. As DNA, the CDR3 is TGTGCCAGCAGCTTAGCGCGGTTTTGGCCCCTCTCTGGAAACACCATATATTTT. The encoded protein is CASSLARFWPLSGNTIYF.

The rearrangement uses TRBV5-1 and TRBJ2-7, with D maybe TRBD2 (6 bases). Looked up from germline, CDR1 is SGHRS and CDR2 is YFSETQ. This CDR3 has 15 residues. Trimming shortened V by 4 bases and J by 0 bases, and 14 bases separated the two germline ends. The CDR3 protein is CASSKGLGRSYEQYF. The DNA of the CDR3 is TGCGCCAGCAGCAAGGGACTGGGCCGCTCCTACGAGCAGTACTTC.

The J gene is TRBJ2-1, the V gene TRBV5-1; 12 nucleotides agree with TRBD2. This CDR3 contains 14 residues. CDR1 is SGHRS and CDR2 is YFSETQ in the germline V gene. V gave up 4 bases and J gave up 5 bases; unmatched junction bases: 1. This CDR3 reads CASSRTSGNNEQFF. The CDR3 coding sequence is TGCGCCAGCAGCCGGACTAGCGGGAACAATGAGCAGTTCTTC.

The chain is built from TRBV19 and TRBJ2-1; 11 bases map to TRBD2. This CDR3 contains 15 residues. Germline trimming cut 8 bases from V and 5 bases from J; bases unmatched to any gene: 8. CDR1 is LNHDA and CDR2 is SQIVND in the germline V gene (reference sequence). CDR3 in DNA: TGTGCCAGTCGGACTAGCGGGTCCCGGGACAATGAGCAGTTCTTC. Residues: CASRTSGSRDNEQFF.

This clone was counted once. The gene calls are TRBV7-2 and TRBJ2-5; D remains ambiguous. CDR1 SGHTA and CDR2 FQGNSA come from the germline V gene. The CDR3 runs to 12 residues. Trimming took 5 bases from V and 7 from J, leaving 11 bases between them. As DNA, the CDR3 is TGTGCCAGCAGCGCCCCACCCGGGACCCAGTACTTC. Translation: CASSAPPGTQYF.